This TCR beta chain emerged from a study of blood T cell repertoires in COVID-19. On the study more broadly: Sources were T cells, B-cell-depleted T cells, or PBMCs; the material itself was cDNA or gDNA.

The CDR3 consists of 14 residues. Germline CDR1 is SEHNR and CDR2 is FQNEAQ (reference sequence). Trimming removed 3 bases from V and 1 base from J, with 9 bases in between. Per the original methods: How many nucleated cells were present was estimated from reference gene primer amplification. Only in-frame clones appear in the TCRdb table, and some are missing; sequencing was by immunoSEQ multiplex PCR. The V and J calls and clone size were taken over from that table, and D and trimming were inferred from the DNA. The sample holds about 280,000 clones, nearly 90% seen once. The V and J genes are TRBV7-9 and TRBJ2-5; no firm D call. This TCR came from a young woman with acute COVID-19. Sequences were obtained from PBMCs or T cells enriched from blood (not recorded which). The CDR3 DNA sequence: TGTGCCAGCAGCTTTCGCGGTTCCCAAGAGACCCAGTACTTC. Its protein is CASSFRGSQETQYF.